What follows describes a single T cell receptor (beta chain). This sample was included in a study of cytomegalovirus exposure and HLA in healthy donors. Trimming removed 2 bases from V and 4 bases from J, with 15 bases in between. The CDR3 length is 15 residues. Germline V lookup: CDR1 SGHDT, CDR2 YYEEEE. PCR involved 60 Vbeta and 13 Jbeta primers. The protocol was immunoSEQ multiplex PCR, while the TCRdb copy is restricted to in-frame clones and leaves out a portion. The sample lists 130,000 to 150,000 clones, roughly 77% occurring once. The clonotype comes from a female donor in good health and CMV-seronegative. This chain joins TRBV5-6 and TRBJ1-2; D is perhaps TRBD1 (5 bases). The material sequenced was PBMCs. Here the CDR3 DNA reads TGTGCCAGCAGCTTATCCCCAGGGCCACTCTATGGCTACACCTTC. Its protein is CASSLSPGPLYGYTF.